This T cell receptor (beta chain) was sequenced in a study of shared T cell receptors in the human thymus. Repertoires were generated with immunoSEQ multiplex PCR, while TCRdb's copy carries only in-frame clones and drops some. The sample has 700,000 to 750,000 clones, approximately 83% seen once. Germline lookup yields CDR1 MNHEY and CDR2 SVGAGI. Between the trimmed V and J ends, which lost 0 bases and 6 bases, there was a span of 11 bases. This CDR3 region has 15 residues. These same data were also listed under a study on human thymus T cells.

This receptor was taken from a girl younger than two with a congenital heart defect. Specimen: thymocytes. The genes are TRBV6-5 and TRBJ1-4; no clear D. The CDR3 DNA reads TGTGCCAGCAGTTACTCGAGGCGTCTAGATGAAAAACTGTTTTTT. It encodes CASSYSRRLDEKLFF.